The TCR beta chain under discussion was sequenced for a study of T-cell memory formation after mild COVID-19 (dated by TCRdb to 2020 to 2023). Turning to the overall study: TCR sequence clusters from the two donors were found to be largely donor specific. Longitudinal TCRalpha and TCRbeta repertoire sequencing tracked T-cell clones expanding and contracting after mild COVID-19 in a couple of donors. The cohort comprised two young, previously healthy adult volunteers, one female and one male.

Note on this clonotype: This clone's antigen is unknown. No quality values exist for individual bases; no much larger clone is one base distant.

PBMCs were isolated by Ficoll-Paque density gradient centrifugation. The study at large found these results: Clones that contracted from day 15 to 85 showed balanced CD4/CD8 phenotypes, whereas a second wave of clones that expanded from day 15 to 37 leaned towards CD4+. Only two mild cases were covered in the study, and larger cohorts including severe cases with pre-infection samples were considered necessary. Contracting CD4+ clones appeared mostly in the CM and EM memory subsets, whereas CD8+ clones were enriched in EMRA. SARS-CoV-2 specificity was not confirmed for the second-wave clones peaking on day 37. Some responding clones were detected in pre-infection memory, suggesting pre-existing cross-reactive memory T cells joined the SARS-CoV-2 response.

The germline ends are 13 bases apart after V is trimmed by 3 bases and J by 8 bases. Looking up the germline V gene yields CDR1 SNHLY and CDR2 FYNNEI. The CDR3 has 13 amino acids, counting the end cysteine and phenylalanine. Just the 39-base CDR3 DNA is kept, in frame starting at base 1. Sequencing instrument: Illumina NovaSeq 6000. Using 5'RACE with constant-segment primers, TCRalpha and TCRbeta cDNA libraries were constructed, with sample barcodes and unique molecular identifiers added in the process. Trizol reagent was used to extract RNA from every sample. Library amplification was performed in two PCR steps, and a second sample barcode and Illumina TruSeq adapters were introduced in the second step. Libraries were sequenced on an Illumina NovaSeq with 2 x 150 bp paired-end reads. In the original analysis: The reads were demultiplexed and collapsed into UMI-guided consensus sequences using migec v1.2.7. Using mixcr v2.1.11, UMI consensuses were aligned to TRA and TRB V and J templates and then assembled into clonotypes. Clonotypes were classified as expanded or contracted when called significant by both edgeR and NoisET, with noise models trained on biological replicates. For edgeR calls, the cutoffs were a false discovery rate-adjusted p below 0.01 and a log2 fold-change threshold of 1. As an exploratory analysis of dynamics, max-normalized trajectories of the 1000 most abundant clonotypes were examined with PCA combined with hierarchical clustering. Separately sequenced CD4+ and CD8+ repertoires were used to assign the CD4 or CD8 phenotype of responding clones. TCRdb handled the public reads itself, with Q25 trimming in fastp and clone calling in MiXCR, and kept productive beta chains. Every distinct CDR3 protein forms one entry, paired with its most common genes and DNA. TCRdb's processing, not the study's, gives the V and J calls here. The sample profile shows roughly 110,000 distinct CDR3 sequences; approximately 15% of them were found once. The biggest ten clones account for less than 40% of the sample.

This sequence originates from a man aged 18 to 35 who had mild COVID-19 (a few samples of this study predate the infection). The sample titles of this study are shuffled in the database, so cell type and time point are left out; the donor was told from shared clones. Sequencing used PBMCs or a T cell subset sorted from them (not recorded which). The chain employs TRBV2 and TRBJ1-2; the D region possibly corresponds to TRBD1 (5 bases align). The DNA reads TGTGCCAGCAGTGAGGGGGATGCCGGAGGCTACACCTTC. It translates to CASSEGDAGGYTF.